A selection of T cell receptor beta chains follows, all from one sample in a study of PD-1 blockade in classical Hodgkin lymphoma. The assay was immunoSEQ multiplex PCR, and TCRdb's table has in-frame clones only and misses some. The table lists approximately 90,000 clones, over 80% of them singletons, with about a sixth in the top ten. The material sequenced was peripheral blood mononuclear cells (PBMCs), taken before the fourth cycle of nivolumab. The receptor set was obtained from a human donor with classical Hodgkin lymphoma. Each CDR3 is given with its conserved first and last residue. D genes are given only for firm matches. Some rows have no size entry. The others give once, few or many, or a class for an expanded clone.

cdr3_length	j_call	clone_size	d_call	v_call	cdr3_nt	cdr3_aa
15	TRBJ1-1	NA	TRBD1	TRBV10-2	TGCGCCAGCAGGGACAGGGCAGGGGTGAACACTGAAGCTTTCTTT	CASRDRAGVNTEAFF
14	TRBJ2-2	NA	NA	TRBV7-2	TGTGCCAGCAGCTTAACAGCGAACACCGGGGAGCTGTTTTTT	CASSLTANTGELFF
15	TRBJ2-2	NA	NA	TRBV19	TGTGCCAGTAGTACCCACATCGCGAACACCGGGGAGCTGTTTTTT	CASSTHIANTGELFF
14	TRBJ2-7	NA	TRBD1	TRBV9	TGTGCCAGCAGCGAGGGACAGGGCTTATACGAGCAGTACTTC	CASSEGQGLYEQYF
15	TRBJ1-1	NA	NA	TRBV27	TGTGCCAGCAGTTTGGCAAGACGGCCGAACACTGAAGCTTTCTTT	CASSLARRPNTEAFF
14	TRBJ2-7	NA	TRBD2	TRBV7-6	TGTGCCAGCAGCACTAGCGGGAGTAAGGTCGAGCAGTACTTC	CASSTSGSKVEQYF
14	TRBJ2-3	NA	NA	TRBV6-5	TGTGCCAGCAGTCCCAGACTAGTTCTAGATACGCAGTATTTT	CASSPRLVLDTQYF
14	TRBJ1-2	NA	NA	TRBV2	TGTGCCAGCAGCTTTCCGGGTTCCAACTATGGCTACACCTTC	CASSFPGSNYGYTF
16	TRBJ2-7	NA	NA	TRBV18	TGTGCCAGCTCACCCCTAGCGTCGTACTCGTTAGGCGAGCAGTACTTC	CASSPLASYSLGEQYF
14	TRBJ2-7	NA	NA	TRBV6-5	TGTGCCAGCGCTCCTCGGACTACACCCTACGAGCAGTACTTC	CASAPRTTPYEQYF
14	TRBJ2-1	NA	TRBD1	TRBV11-3	TGTGCCAGCAGCTCAACAGGGGGCGCTGGTGAGCAGTTCTTC	CASSSTGGAGEQFF
15	TRBJ1-4	few	TRBD1	TRBV19	TGTGCCAGTAGTATGGAGACGACAGGGTACGAAAAACTGTTTTTT	CASSMETTGYEKLFF
15	TRBJ1-4	NA	NA	TRBV6-6	TGTGCCAGCAGTCCAACACAGGGCAGGAGTGAAAAACTGTTTTTT	CASSPTQGRSEKLFF
14	TRBJ2-4	NA	TRBD2	TRBV6-1	TGTGCCAGCAGTGAAGCGGGGGGGTTAAACATTCAGTACTTC	CASSEAGGLNIQYF
14	TRBJ2-3	once	NA	TRBV7-3	TGTGCCAGCAGCTTGGCAGGATCCACAGATACGCAGTATTTT	CASSLAGSTDTQYF
14	TRBJ1-1	NA	NA	TRBV5-1	TGCGCCAGCAGCGCCTCCGGGTTGGGTTCTGAAGCTTTCTTT	CASSASGLGSEAFF
15	TRBJ2-2	NA	TRBD2	TRBV5-1	TGCGCCAGCAGCTTCGGACTAGCGGGAGTTGGGGAGCTGTTTTTT	CASSFGLAGVGELFF
13	TRBJ1-1	NA	NA	TRBV5-1	TGCGCCAGCAGCTTGGGTCCGACCACTGAAGCTTTCTTT	CASSLGPTTEAFF
14	TRBJ2-3	NA	NA	TRBV5-1	TGCGCCAGCGGCGTGGTTCAGAGCACAGATACGCAGTATTTT	CASGVVQSTDTQYF
15	TRBJ2-7	NA	TRBD1	TRBV30	TGTGCCTGGAGTGCTAGTCCGCCGGGACAGGGTAAGCAGTACTTC	CAWSASPPGQGKQYF
17	TRBJ2-4	NA	TRBD2	TRBV2	TGTGCCAGCAGTGACTTCCTCGCGGGAGAGGCCAAAAACATTCAGTACTTC	CASSDFLAGEAKNIQYF
15	TRBJ2-5	NA	TRBD2	TRBV5-6	TGTGCCAGCAGCTTGGGAGGAGCGGGAGCTGAGACCCAGTACTTC	CASSLGGAGAETQYF